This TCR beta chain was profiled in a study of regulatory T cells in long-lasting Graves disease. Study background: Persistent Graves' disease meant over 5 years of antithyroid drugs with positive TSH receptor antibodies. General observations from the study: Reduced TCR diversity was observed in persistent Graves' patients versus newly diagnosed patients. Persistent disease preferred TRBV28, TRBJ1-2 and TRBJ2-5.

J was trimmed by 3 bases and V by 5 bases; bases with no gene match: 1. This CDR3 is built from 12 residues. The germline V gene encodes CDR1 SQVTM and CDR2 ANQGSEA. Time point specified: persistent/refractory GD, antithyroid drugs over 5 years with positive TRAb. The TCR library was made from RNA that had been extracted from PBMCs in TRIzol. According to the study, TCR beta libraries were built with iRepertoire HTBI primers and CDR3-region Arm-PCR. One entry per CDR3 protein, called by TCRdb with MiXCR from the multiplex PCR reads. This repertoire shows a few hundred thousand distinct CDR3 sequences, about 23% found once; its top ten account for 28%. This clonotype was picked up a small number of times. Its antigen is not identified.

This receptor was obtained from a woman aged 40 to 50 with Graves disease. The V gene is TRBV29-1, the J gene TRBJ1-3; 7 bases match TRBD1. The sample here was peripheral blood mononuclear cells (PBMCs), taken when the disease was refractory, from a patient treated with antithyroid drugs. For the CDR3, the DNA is TGCAGCGTTAGACAGGGTGGAAACACCATATATTTT. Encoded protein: CSVRQGGNTIYF.